One and the same sample provided the 16 T cell receptor beta chains below, sequenced in a study of T cell repertoires in cytomegalovirus infection. TCRdb re-analysed the reads in MiXCR, keeping a single row per CDR3 protein. The sample includes roughly 180,000 distinct CDR3 sequences, approximately 17% of them seen just once. The sample consisted of CD8+ T cells from PBMCs. These receptors all come from a human donor in good health (CMV status not recorded). Some clones in this sample may be carry-over from other donors' samples.

By frequency in the sample, this clonotype is medium-sized. DNA of the CDR3: TGTGCCAGCAGCTTACGCCCGGGACAGAGTAATGAAAAACTGTTTTTT. The encoded protein is CASSLRPGQSNEKLFF. The V and J genes are TRBV7-2 and TRBJ1-4, with 7 bases matching TRBD1. Looked up from germline, CDR1 is SGHTA and CDR2 is FQGNSA. This CDR3 has 16 residues. V lost 2 bases and J lost 4; bases outside the gene matches: 7.

The rearrangement uses TRBV6-2 or TRBV6-3 and TRBJ2-4; 9 positions match TRBD1. The germline CDR1 and CDR2 sequences are MNHEY and SVGEGT. Trimming cost V 6 bases and J 10 bases; bases outside gene matches: 10. The CDR3 is made up of 14 amino acids. The CDR3 bases are TGTGCCAGCAGAACGGGACAGGGCTATGGGATTCAGTACTTC. Protein: CASRTGQGYGIQYF.

This clonotype was seen a handful of times. The chain joins TRBV20-1 to TRBJ2-7, with TRBD2 matching over 12 bases. The CDR3 spans 15 residues. Germline CDR1 and CDR2: DFQATT and SNEGSKA (reference sequence). Losses at the gene ends were 2 bases for V and 6 bases for J; bases not matched to a gene: 8. This CDR3 reads CSARIPSGGVIEQYF. The CDR3 DNA reads as TGCAGTGCTAGAATCCCTAGCGGGGGGGTAATCGAGCAGTACTTC.

This clonotype was counted only a few times. The CDR3 sequence: CASSPGTVYTGELFF. The DNA of the CDR3 is TGTGCCAGCAGTCCCGGGACTGTTTACACCGGGGAGCTGTTTTTT. The rearrangement links TRBV6-5 to TRBJ2-2, with D perhaps matching TRBD2 (6 bases). This CDR3 is 15 amino acids long. CDR1 and CDR2 (germline): MNHEY, SVGAGI. The V and J ends lost 5 bases and 3 bases respectively, with 13 bases between them.

This clonotype was recorded a few times. The chain uses TRBV13 and TRBJ2-1; 7 bases line up with TRBD2. The V gene's germline CDR1 is PRHDT and CDR2 FYEKMQ (reference sequence). This CDR3 is 16 amino acids long. V gave up 5 bases and J gave up 4 bases; unmatched junction bases: 11. The DNA for the CDR3 is TGTGCCAGCAGCCCCCTCGATTCGGGGGGATACAATGAGCAGTTCTTC. Protein sequence: CASSPLDSGGYNEQFF.

This clonotype appeared a few times. The gene calls are TRBV30 and TRBJ1-1; D is unresolved. This CDR3 contains 12 residues. Germline values: CDR1 GTSNPN, CDR2 SVGIG (reference sequence). V lost 5 bases to trimming and J lost 0 bases, with 7 bases between them. Here the CDR3 reads CAWDYMNTEAFF. The CDR3 DNA is TGTGCCTGGGACTACATGAACACTGAAGCTTTCTTT.

The rearrangement links TRBV5-1 to TRBJ2-1; D could derive from TRBD1 or TRBD2 (5 bases each). The V gene lost 4 bases and the J gene lost 5 bases, with 13 bases spanning the gap. CDR1 and CDR2 from the germline V gene are SGHRS and YFSETQ. This CDR3 comprises 14 residues. Here the CDR3 DNA reads TGCGCCAGCAGCGTGGGACCGAAACACAATGAGCAGTTCTTC. Amino acid sequence: CASSVGPKHNEQFF.

This clonotype occurred a few times. The chain has TRBV20-1 and TRBJ2-5; a weak D match, TRBD1 (6 bases). V was shortened by 3 bases and J by 9 bases, with 23 bases between the two germline ends. This CDR3 contains 15 residues. In germline, CDR1 is DFQATT, CDR2 SNEGSKA (reference sequence). The CDR3 protein is CSASDNGQSFGAQYF. The CDR3 DNA is TGCAGTGCTAGCGATAATGGACAGTCCTTTGGGGCCCAGTACTTC.

The rearrangement joins TRBV7-8 to TRBJ1-3; D is perhaps TRBD1 (5 bases). Germline lookup yields CDR1 SGHVS and CDR2 FQNEAQ. Trimming took 0 bases from V and 4 from J, leaving 10 bases between them. The length of the CDR3 is 15 residues. Here the CDR3 reads CASSLALGRGNTIYF. The CDR3 coding sequence is TGTGCCAGCAGCTTAGCGTTGGGGCGCGGAAACACCATATATTTT.

The table lists this clonotype with a few counts. The chain carries TRBV9 and TRBJ2-1; D is possibly TRBD1 (6 bases). Germline-derived CDR1 and CDR2 are SGDLS and YYNGEE. V dropped 9 bases and J dropped 10 bases, with 14 bases sitting between them. CDR3 length equals 11 residues. The CDR3 loop is CATYRANEQFF. The CDR3 nucleotides are TGTGCCACCTACAGGGCTAACGAGCAGTTCTTC.

The chain joins TRBV6-2 or TRBV6-3 to TRBJ2-3; TRBD2 matches at 7 bases. CDR3 length: 15 residues. V was clipped by 2 bases and J by 2 bases; unmatched bases: 4. The germline CDR1 and CDR2 sequences are MNHEY and SVGEGT. The CDR3 spells CASSYPRDYTDTQYF. Written as DNA, the CDR3 is TGTGCCAGCAGTTACCCTCGGGACTACACAGATACGCAGTATTTT.

The rearrangement joins TRBV28 to TRBJ1-4, with D possibly TRBD1 on 6 matching bases. This CDR3 is built from 14 residues. Germline V gives CDR1 MDHEN, CDR2 SYDVKM. V was cut by 1 base and J by 13 bases, with 16 bases left in between. In nucleotides, the CDR3 is TGTGCCAGCAGTTTATATCAGGGGCGCAACGCACTGTTTTTT. This sequence encodes CASSLYQGRNALFF.

V is TRBV28 and J is TRBJ1-5, with TRBD1 matching over 10 bases. This CDR3 spans 20 amino acids. Unmatched junction bases numbered 21, after V lost 8 bases and J lost 2 bases. Germline V gene data show CDR1 as MDHEN and CDR2 as SYDVKM. CDR3 nucleotides: TGTGCCAGCCACTTCGGGGAGACAGGGGGCGGAAGGAGTGGCAATCAGCCCCAGCATTTT. Amino acid sequence: CASHFGETGGGRSGNQPQHF.

The chain combines TRBV7-9 with TRBJ1-4; D remains ambiguous. V gave up 4 bases and J gave up 5 bases, with 11 bases separating them. Germline V CDR1 and CDR2: SEHNR, FQNEAQ (reference sequence). This CDR3 has 14 amino acids. The CDR3 DNA reads TGTGCCAGCAGCTCCCCAGATTCCAATGAAAAACTGTTTTTT. It translates to CASSSPDSNEKLFF.

This clonotype was recorded a few times. V is TRBV7-8 and J is TRBJ1-5; D is ambiguous. Looked up from germline, CDR1 is SGHVS and CDR2 is FQNEAQ. This CDR3 spans 13 amino acids. The V and J ends lost 5 bases and 5 bases respectively, with 10 bases between them. As DNA, the CDR3 is TGTGCCAGCAGCCCGCTCGGGTATCAGCCCCAGCATTTT. Its protein is CASSPLGYQPQHF.

This clonotype was seen a handful of times. The chain uses TRBV7-2 and TRBJ2-7; the D gene could be TRBD1 or TRBD2 (5 bases each). V lost 5 bases, J lost 3 bases, and 14 bases lay in between. CDR3 length equals 14 residues. Germline CDR1 SGHTA, CDR2 FQGNSA. The CDR3 reads CASSVRDLDYEQYF. The CDR3 region has the DNA TGTGCCAGCAGCGTCCGGGACCTTGACTACGAGCAGTACTTC.